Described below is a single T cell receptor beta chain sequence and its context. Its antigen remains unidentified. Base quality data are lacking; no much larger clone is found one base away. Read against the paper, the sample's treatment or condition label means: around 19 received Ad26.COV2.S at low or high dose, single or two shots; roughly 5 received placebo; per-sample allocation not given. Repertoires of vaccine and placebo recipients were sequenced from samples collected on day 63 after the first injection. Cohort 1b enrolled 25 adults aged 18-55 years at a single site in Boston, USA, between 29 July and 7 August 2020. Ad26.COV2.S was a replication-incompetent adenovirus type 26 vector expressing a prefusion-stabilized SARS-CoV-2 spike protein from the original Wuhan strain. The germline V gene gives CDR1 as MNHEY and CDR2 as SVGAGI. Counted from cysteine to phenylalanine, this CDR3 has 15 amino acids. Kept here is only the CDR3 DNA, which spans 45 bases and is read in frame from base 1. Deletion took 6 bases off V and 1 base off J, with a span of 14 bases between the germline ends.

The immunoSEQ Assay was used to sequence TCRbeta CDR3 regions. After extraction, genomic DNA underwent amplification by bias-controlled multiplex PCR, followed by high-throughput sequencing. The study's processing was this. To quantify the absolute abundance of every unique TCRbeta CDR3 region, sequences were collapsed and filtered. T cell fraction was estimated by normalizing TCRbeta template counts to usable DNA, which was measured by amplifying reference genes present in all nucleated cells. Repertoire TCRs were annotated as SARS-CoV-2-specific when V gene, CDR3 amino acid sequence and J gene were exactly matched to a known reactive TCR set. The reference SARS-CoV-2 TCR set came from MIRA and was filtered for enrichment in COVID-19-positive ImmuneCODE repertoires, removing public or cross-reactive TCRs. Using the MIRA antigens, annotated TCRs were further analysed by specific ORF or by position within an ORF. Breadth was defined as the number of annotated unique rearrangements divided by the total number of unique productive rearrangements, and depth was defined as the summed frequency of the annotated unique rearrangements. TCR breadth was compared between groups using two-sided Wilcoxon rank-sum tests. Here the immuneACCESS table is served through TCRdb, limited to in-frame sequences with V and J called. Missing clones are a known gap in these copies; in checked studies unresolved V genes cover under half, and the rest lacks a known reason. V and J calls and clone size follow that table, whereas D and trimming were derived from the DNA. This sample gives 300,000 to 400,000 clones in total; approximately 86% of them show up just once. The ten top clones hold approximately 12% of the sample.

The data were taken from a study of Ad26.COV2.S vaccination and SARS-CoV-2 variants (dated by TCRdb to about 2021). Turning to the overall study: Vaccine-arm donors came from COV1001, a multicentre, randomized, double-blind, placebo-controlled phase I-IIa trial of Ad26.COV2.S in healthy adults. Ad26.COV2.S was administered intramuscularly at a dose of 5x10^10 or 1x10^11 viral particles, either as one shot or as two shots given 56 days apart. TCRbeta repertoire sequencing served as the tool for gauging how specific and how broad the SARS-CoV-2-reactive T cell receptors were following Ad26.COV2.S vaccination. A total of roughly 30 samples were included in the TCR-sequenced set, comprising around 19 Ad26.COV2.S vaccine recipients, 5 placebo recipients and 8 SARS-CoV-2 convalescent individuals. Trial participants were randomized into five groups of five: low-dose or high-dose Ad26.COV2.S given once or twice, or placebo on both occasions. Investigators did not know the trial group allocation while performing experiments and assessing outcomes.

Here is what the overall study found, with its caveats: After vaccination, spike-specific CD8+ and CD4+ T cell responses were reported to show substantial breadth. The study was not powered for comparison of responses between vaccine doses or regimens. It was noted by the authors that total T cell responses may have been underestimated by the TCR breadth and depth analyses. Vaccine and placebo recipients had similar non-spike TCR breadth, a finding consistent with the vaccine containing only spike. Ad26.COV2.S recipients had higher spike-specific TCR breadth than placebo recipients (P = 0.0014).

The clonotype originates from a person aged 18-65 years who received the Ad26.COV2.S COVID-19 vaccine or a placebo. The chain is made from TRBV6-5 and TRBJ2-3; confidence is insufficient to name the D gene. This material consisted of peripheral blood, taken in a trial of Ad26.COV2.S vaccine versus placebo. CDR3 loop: CASSPESRRTDTQYF. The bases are TGTGCCAGCAGCCCCGAATCGCGGCGCACAGATACGCAGTATTTT.